Given below is one T cell receptor beta chain in context. The CDR3 length is 13 residues. The germline CDR1 and CDR2 sequences are SGHRS and YFSETQ. V dropped 5 bases and J dropped 3 bases, with 9 bases sitting between them. Seattle's cohort entered during active infection and was followed longitudinally. These data belong to a study of blood T cell repertoires in COVID-19. Some clones are missing from TCRdb's copy, which holds only in-frame ones; the method was immunoSEQ multiplex PCR. This sample has hundreds of thousands of clones; approximately 89% occur once, and the top ten carry approximately 0.9%.

The TCR sequence derives from a man between 18 and 35 years old with COVID-19, enrolled during active disease. The gene calls are TRBV5-1 and TRBJ2-1; D is unclear. Input material: peripheral blood. The CDR3 region is CASRPSVYNEQFF. The CDR3, as DNA: TGCGCCAGCAGGCCCAGCGTCTACAATGAGCAGTTCTTC.